Listed below are T cell receptor beta chains from one sample, sequenced in a study of blood T cell repertoires in COVID-19. The protocol was immunoSEQ multiplex PCR, while the TCRdb copy is restricted to in-frame clones and leaves out a portion. Among over 55,000 clones listed, 80% to 90% were seen once. The sequencing input was peripheral blood. The receptors originated from a man aged 45-65 years with active COVID-19. Both conserved end residues are part of each CDR3. Each record gives: CDR3 protein, J gene, CDR3 length, V gene.

CDR3aa: CASSIVPGDTQYF
j_gene: TRBJ2-3
len: 13
v_gene: TRBV19

CDR3aa: CASSLGGPNTEAFF
j_gene: TRBJ1-1
len: 14
v_gene: TRBV5-1

CDR3aa: CASSPGGAAHGELFF
j_gene: TRBJ2-2
len: 15
v_gene: TRBV9

CDR3aa: CASSLAGFGNQPQHF
j_gene: TRBJ1-5
len: 15
v_gene: TRBV11-2

CDR3aa: CASSHHGMNTEAFF
j_gene: TRBJ1-1
len: 14
v_gene: TRBV3-1/TRBV3-2

CDR3aa: CASSFGQVFNQPQHF
j_gene: TRBJ1-5
len: 15
v_gene: TRBV7-8

CDR3aa: CASSHTGSYEQYF
j_gene: TRBJ2-7
len: 13
v_gene: TRBV4-1

CDR3aa: CASSQGQGTHGYTF
j_gene: TRBJ1-2
len: 14
v_gene: TRBV4-1

CDR3aa: CASSTGGPSGNYEQYF
j_gene: TRBJ2-7
len: 16
v_gene: TRBV19

CDR3aa: CASSLVQGSTGELFF
j_gene: TRBJ2-2
len: 15
v_gene: TRBV7-2

CDR3aa: CASSLRGGYTEAFF
j_gene: TRBJ1-1
len: 14
v_gene: TRBV3-1/TRBV3-2

CDR3aa: CASSQGQLNTEAFF
j_gene: TRBJ1-1
len: 14
v_gene: TRBV3-1/TRBV3-2

CDR3aa: CASSLPGGTTYTDTQYF
j_gene: TRBJ2-3
len: 17
v_gene: TRBV7-2

CDR3aa: CASSPGEREGTYEQYF
j_gene: TRBJ2-7
len: 16
v_gene: TRBV5-1

CDR3aa: CASSPLAGGVYEQFF
j_gene: TRBJ2-1
len: 15
v_gene: TRBV6-5

CDR3aa: CASSESTSGYGYTF
j_gene: TRBJ1-2
len: 14
v_gene: TRBV10-2

CDR3aa: CASSLAGLMDTEAFF
j_gene: TRBJ1-1
len: 15
v_gene: TRBV28

CDR3aa: CASSGRRQWLDTQYF
j_gene: TRBJ2-3
len: 15
v_gene: TRBV28

CDR3aa: CSVARTRGETQYF
j_gene: TRBJ2-5
len: 13
v_gene: TRBV29-1

CDR3aa: CATSRDFSNTEAFF
j_gene: TRBJ1-1
len: 14
v_gene: TRBV15

CDR3aa: CATSRDIRQGTSGTEAFF
j_gene: TRBJ1-1
len: 18
v_gene: TRBV15

CDR3aa: CATQDRGQAFF
j_gene: TRBJ1-1
len: 11
v_gene: TRBV10-3

CDR3aa: CASRQGFTGELFF
j_gene: TRBJ2-2
len: 13
v_gene: TRBV5-1

CDR3aa: CASSREETQYF
j_gene: TRBJ2-5
len: 11
v_gene: TRBV14

CDR3aa: CASTLSGSYNEQFF
j_gene: TRBJ2-1
len: 14
v_gene: TRBV6-5

CDR3aa: CASSLRTEETQYF
j_gene: TRBJ2-5
len: 13
v_gene: TRBV4-1

CDR3aa: CASSFQGRRSGELFF
j_gene: TRBJ2-2
len: 15
v_gene: TRBV11-2

CDR3aa: CASSVGNTLETQYF
j_gene: TRBJ2-5
len: 14
v_gene: TRBV9

CDR3aa: CASRPTGRREKLFF
j_gene: TRBJ1-4
len: 14
v_gene: TRBV6-5

CDR3aa: CASSLSLAGNTEAFF
j_gene: TRBJ1-1
len: 15
v_gene: TRBV7-2

CDR3aa: CASSVPGQVSSVYEQYF
j_gene: TRBJ2-7
len: 17
v_gene: TRBV6-1

CDR3aa: CASSVGGFQETQYF
j_gene: TRBJ2-5
len: 14
v_gene: TRBV10-2

CDR3aa: CASSLGEDGYTF
j_gene: TRBJ1-2
len: 12
v_gene: TRBV7-2

CDR3aa: CASSFSDRLNTEAFF
j_gene: TRBJ1-1
len: 15
v_gene: TRBV27

CDR3aa: CASSLGQTNQPQHF
j_gene: TRBJ1-5
len: 14
v_gene: TRBV11-2

CDR3aa: CASSLAAGGPVDTQYF
j_gene: TRBJ2-3
len: 16
v_gene: TRBV7-9

CDR3aa: CASSYSTAYEQYF
j_gene: TRBJ2-7
len: 13
v_gene: TRBV6-6

CDR3aa: CASSEAELGGYEQYF
j_gene: TRBJ2-7
len: 15
v_gene: TRBV2